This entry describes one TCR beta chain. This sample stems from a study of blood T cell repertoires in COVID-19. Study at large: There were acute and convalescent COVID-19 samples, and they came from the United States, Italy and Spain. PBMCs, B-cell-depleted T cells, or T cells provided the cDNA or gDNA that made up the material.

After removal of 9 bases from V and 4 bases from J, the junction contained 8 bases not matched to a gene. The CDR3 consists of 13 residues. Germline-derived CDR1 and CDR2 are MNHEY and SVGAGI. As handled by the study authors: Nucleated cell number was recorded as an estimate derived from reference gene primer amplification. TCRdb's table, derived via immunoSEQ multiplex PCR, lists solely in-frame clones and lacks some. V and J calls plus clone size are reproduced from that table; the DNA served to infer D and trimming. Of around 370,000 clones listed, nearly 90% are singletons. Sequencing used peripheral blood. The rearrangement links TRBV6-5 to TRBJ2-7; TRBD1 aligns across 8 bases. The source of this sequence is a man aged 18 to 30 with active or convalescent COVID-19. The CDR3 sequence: CASTQGALYEQYF. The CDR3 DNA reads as TGTGCCAGTACCCAGGGGGCGCTTTACGAGCAGTACTTC.